The 26 T cell receptor beta chains in this list originate from one sample, sequenced in a study of beta chain features in type 1 diabetes. Findings of the study overall: TCRB CDR3 length was moderately but significantly reduced in all four CD4+ subsets of Type 1 diabetes patients.

Isolated RNA was reverse transcribed in full, so expressed TCRB transcripts were sequenced. Measured with immunoSEQ multiplex PCR; TCRdb has only the in-frame clones, and not every one. This table holds about 230,000 clones, 16% found once. Their target antigens are unknown. The material sequenced was naive CD4+ T cells from blood. The receptors shown here come from a man aged 25-40 years with type 1 diabetes.

This clone was counted between two and nine times. The gene calls are TRBV29-1 and TRBJ1-1, with D perhaps TRBD1 (6 bases). This CDR3 region has 14 residues. Per the germline V gene, CDR1 is SQVTM and CDR2 is ANQGSEA. Trimming cost V 5 bases and J 0 bases, with 13 bases left between them. The chain's CDR3 is CSVPRGQMNTEAFF. Written as DNA, the CDR3 is TGCAGCGTTCCAAGAGGACAGATGAACACTGAAGCTTTCTTT.

The genes are TRBV13 and TRBJ2-7, with D unclear. Between the trimmed V and J ends, which lost 3 bases and 3 bases, there was a span of 6 bases. This CDR3 is 12 amino acids long. Germline CDR1 and CDR2: PRHDT and FYEKMQ (reference sequence). CDR3 in DNA: TGTGCCAGCAGCTTCTTAGGCTACGAGCAGTACTTC. Its translation: CASSFLGYEQYF.

This clone was recorded only once. The chain carries TRBV6-5 and TRBJ2-1; D may be TRBD1 or TRBD2 (6 bases each). The CDR3 is 16 residues long. Germline values: CDR1 MNHEY, CDR2 SVGAGI. The ends were cut back, 3 bases at V and 3 bases at J, with 15 bases in the middle. CDR3 amino acids: CASSYNLRGLYNEQFF. The DNA of the CDR3 is TGTGCCAGCAGTTATAATCTACGGGGGCTCTACAATGAGCAGTTCTTC.

This clone was seen a few times. The V and J genes are TRBV6-6 and TRBJ1-2; D uncertain. This CDR3 has 13 amino acids. V lost 0 bases and J lost 8, with 10 bases in between. CDR1 and CDR2 from the germline V gene are MNHNY and SVGAGI (reference sequence). CDR3 sequence: CASSYSVVPGYTF. CDR3 DNA: TGTGCCAGCAGTTACTCTGTGGTCCCGGGCTACACCTTC.

The chain carries TRBV7-9 and TRBJ2-7; possibly TRBD1 for D (6 bases). CDR3 length equals 15 residues. Germline V gene sequence: CDR1 SEHNR, CDR2 FQNEAQ (reference sequence). Deletions cut 7 bases from V and 3 bases from J, with 19 bases between. The DNA for the CDR3 is TGTGCCAGCACCTCTCCCGGCAGGGGCCTCTACGAGCAGTACTTC. Its protein is CASTSPGRGLYEQYF.

This clone was observed a handful of times. This rearrangement joins TRBV10-3 to TRBJ2-5; no clear D gene. Germline CDR1 ENHRY, CDR2 SYGVKD. V lost 6 bases and J lost 3, with 11 bases in between. The CDR3 length is 13 residues. The CDR3 DNA follows: TGTGCCATCAGCTGGCGGAGAGAAGAGACCCAGTACTTC. Its protein product is CAISWRREETQYF.

Regarding this clone: At one end, the junction sequence differs from germline, possibly due to a read error. The chain couples TRBV29-1 to TRBJ2-3; D unclear. Looked up from germline, CDR1 is SQVTM and CDR2 is ANQGSEA. The CDR3 has 14 residues. CDR3 protein: CSAEHGVRTDTQYF. CDR3 in DNA: TGCAGCGCTGAACATGGGGTTCGCACAGATACGCAGTATTTT.

This clone was found a few times. The genes are TRBV30 and TRBJ2-3, with a weak D call TRBD2 (6 bases). This CDR3 has 12 amino acids. The germline gives CDR1 GTSNPN, CDR2 SVGIG (reference sequence). V dropped 4 bases and J dropped 1 base, with 6 bases sitting between them. The CDR3 DNA follows: TGTGCCTGGACTAGCGGCACAGATACGCAGTATTTT. It specifies CAWTSGTDTQYF.

The J gene is TRBJ2-1, the V gene TRBV25-1; D might be TRBD2 (6 bases). Germline CDR1 and CDR2: MGHDK and SYGVNS. The V end was cut by 6 bases, the J end by 4 bases, with 13 bases between. CDR3 length: 14 residues. The CDR3 reads CASSRTSIYNEQFF. The CDR3 DNA reads as TGTGCCAGCAGCCGTACTAGCATTTACAATGAGCAGTTCTTC.

The chain is built from TRBV15 and TRBJ2-5; D is undetermined. Germline loops: CDR1 LNHNV, CDR2 YYDKDF (reference sequence). CDR3 size: 15 residues. Trimming left V 0 bases short and J 1 base short, with 9 bases between. The CDR3 region has the DNA TGTGCCACCAGCAGAGATAGAGGAGTCCAAGAGACCCAGTACTTC. Protein sequence: CATSRDRGVQETQYF.

This chain links TRBV7-9 with TRBJ2-5; D is tentatively TRBD1 or TRBD2 (7 bases each). CDR1 is SEHNR, CDR2 FQNEAQ, per germline (reference sequence). With 4 bases removed from V and 8 bases from J, the gap between germline ends came to 20 bases. The CDR3 runs to 15 residues. Here the CDR3 reads CASSSAQGGYKTQYF. The CDR3 nucleotides are TGTGCCAGCAGCTCCGCGCAGGGGGGGTACAAAACCCAGTACTTC.

The chain links TRBV7-8 to TRBJ2-3, with 11 nucleotides matching TRBD1. Per germline, CDR1 SGHVS and CDR2 FQNEAQ. The J segment lost 5 bases and the V segment lost 5 bases, leaving 6 bases of the junction unmatched. This CDR3 has 15 residues. The chain's CDR3 is CASSLSGTGGDTQYF. The CDR3 coding sequence is TGTGCCAGCAGCCTTTCCGGGACAGGGGGAGATACGCAGTATTTT.

In its sample, this clone was seen a few times. This rearrangement joins TRBV19 to TRBJ2-2, with 10 bases lining up with TRBD2. The V and J ends lost 10 bases and 3 bases, in that order; junction bases with no gene match: 2. The germline V gene has CDR1 LNHDA and CDR2 SQIVND (reference sequence). This CDR3 region has 13 residues. For the CDR3, the DNA is TGTGCCACTAGCGGGAGCGACACCGGGGAGCTGTTTTTT. Its translation: CATSGSDTGELFF.

This clone appeared a few times. This chain joins TRBV7-2 and TRBJ2-1, with D possibly matching TRBD1 (5 bases). CDR1 SGHTA and CDR2 FQGNSA come from the germline V gene. This CDR3 spans 15 amino acids. V was clipped by 1 base and J by 5 bases, with 12 bases between them. CDR3 residues: CASSLEGNKNNEQFF. In nucleotides, the CDR3 is TGTGCCAGCAGCTTAGAGGGGAACAAAAACAATGAGCAGTTCTTC.

This clone was picked up one time. V is TRBV18 and J is TRBJ2-7; D possibly corresponds to TRBD1 (7 bases). The CDR3 has 14 amino acids. Trimming removed 6 bases from V and 6 bases from J, with 18 bases in between. Germline values: CDR1 KGHSH, CDR2 LQKENI. As DNA, the CDR3 is TGTGCCAGCTCCCCCAGGGGGGTGGAAGGCGAGCAGTACTTC. Its translation: CASSPRGVEGEQYF.

Comments on this clone: Mismatch with germline at one junction end may stem from a read error. The chain couples TRBV5-4 to TRBJ1-4; no clear D. Germline V CDR1 and CDR2: SGHNT, YYREEE (reference sequence). The CDR3 length is 15 residues. The DNA of the CDR3 is TGTGCCATCAGCCCGGCTGGTCAGCTTAATGAAAAACTGTTTTTT. Translating it yields CAISPAGQLNEKLFF.

This clone has more than one count but fewer than ten. The chain uses TRBV25-1 and TRBJ2-3; D perhaps matches TRBD1 (5 bases). CDR3 length: 13 residues. Trimming took 7 bases from V and 0 from J, leaving 8 bases between them. CDR1 and CDR2 (germline): MGHDK, SYGVNS. The CDR3 loop reads CASTDKSTDTQYF. CDR3 nucleotides: TGTGCCAGCACGGACAAGAGCACAGATACGCAGTATTTT.

This clone showed up just a few times. The CDR3 here is CASSALGGAQETQYF. CDR3 DNA sequence: TGTGCCAGCAGCGCTTTGGGAGGGGCCCAAGAGACCCAGTACTTC. This rearrangement joins TRBV9 to TRBJ2-5, with 7 positions matching TRBD2. The CDR3 is 15 amino acids. Germline loops: CDR1 SGDLS, CDR2 YYNGEE. Trimming at V came to 3 bases and at J to 1 base, leaving 6 bases not matched to a gene.

The chain links TRBV29-1 to TRBJ2-5; tentatively, D is TRBD2 (6 bases). This CDR3 spans 13 amino acids. The V end was cut by 7 bases, the J end by 4 bases, with 16 bases between. Germline V CDR1 and CDR2: SQVTM, ANQGSEA. The CDR3 here is CSGTTGAGETQYF. The DNA of the CDR3 is TGCAGCGGTACGACGGGAGCAGGAGAGACCCAGTACTTC.

This clone was recorded a few times. The CDR3 DNA follows: TGCAGCGTTGAAGACGCAGGGACGGATACGCAGTATTTT. It specifies CSVEDAGTDTQYF. The chain employs TRBV29-1 and TRBJ2-3; D is perhaps TRBD1 or TRBD2 (5 bases each). V lost 0 bases, J lost 6 bases, and 10 bases lay in between. CDR3 length equals 13 residues. CDR1 and CDR2 (germline): SQVTM, ANQGSEA.

The rearrangement uses TRBV9 and TRBJ1-5; weak D call: TRBD1 (5 bases). CDR3 size: 15 residues. Germline V gene lookup returns CDR1 SGDLS and CDR2 YYNGEE. The V and J ends lost 4 bases and 0 bases respectively, with 11 bases between them. The CDR3 sequence is CASSSGPLSNQPQHF. CDR3 DNA: TGTGCCAGCAGCTCGGGACCGCTTAGCAATCAGCCCCAGCATTTT.

The chain has TRBV9 and TRBJ1-2; 10 nucleotides line up with TRBD1. The V segment lost 0 bases and the J segment 6 bases; nucleotides outside the gene matches: 5. Per germline, CDR1 SGDLS and CDR2 YYNGEE. The CDR3 is 15 residues long. The CDR3, as DNA: TGTGCCAGCAGCGTAGGTGGACAGGGGGTGAATGGCTACACCTTC. Its translation is CASSVGGQGVNGYTF. Full variable domain (outside the CDR3, taken from reference TRBV9 and TRBJ1-2): DSGVTQTPKHLITATGQRVTLRCSPRSGDLSVYWYQQSLDQGLQFLIQYYNGEERAKGNILERFSAQQFPDLHSELNLSSLELGDSALYFCASSVGGQGVNGYTFGSGTRLTVV.

The chain couples TRBV4-3 to TRBJ2-3; D ambiguous. The CDR3 has 12 residues. CDR1 is LGHNA, CDR2 YSLEER, per germline. V dropped 0 bases and J dropped 12 bases, with 10 bases sitting between them. The CDR3 protein is CASSQESGNQYF. The CDR3 bases are TGCGCCAGCAGCCAAGAGTCGGGTAATCAGTATTTT.

The chain combines TRBV28 with TRBJ2-6; no clear D. The CDR3 contains 15 residues. The ends were cut back, 5 bases at V and 1 base at J, with 9 bases in the middle. Germline assignment: CDR1 MDHEN and CDR2 SYDVKM. This chain's CDR3 is CASSPSLSGANVLTF. The DNA of the CDR3 is TGTGCCAGCAGTCCATCCCTATCTGGGGCCAACGTCCTGACTTTC.

This clone showed up just a few times. One junction end does not reproduce the germline sequence, and a read error may be involved. V is TRBV29-1 and J is TRBJ2-7; either TRBD1 or TRBD2 may fit D (5 bases each). The CDR3 sequence is 15 residues long. The germline gives CDR1 SQVTM, CDR2 ANQGSEA. The CDR3 spells CSGEGPGTGPGEQYF. DNA for the CDR3: TGCAGCGGTGAAGGGCCCGGGACCGGGCCGGGCGAGCAGTACTTC.

The rearrangement joins TRBV30 to TRBJ2-2; 8 bases line up with TRBD2. V dropped 6 bases and J dropped 0; count of bases not matched to a gene: 18. The CDR3 totals 19 residues. The germline gives CDR1 GTSNPN, CDR2 SVGIG (reference sequence). The CDR3 sequence: CACPKREWGFHTNTGELFF. DNA for the CDR3: TGTGCCTGTCCGAAGCGGGAGTGGGGCTTTCATACGAACACCGGGGAGCTGTTTTTT.